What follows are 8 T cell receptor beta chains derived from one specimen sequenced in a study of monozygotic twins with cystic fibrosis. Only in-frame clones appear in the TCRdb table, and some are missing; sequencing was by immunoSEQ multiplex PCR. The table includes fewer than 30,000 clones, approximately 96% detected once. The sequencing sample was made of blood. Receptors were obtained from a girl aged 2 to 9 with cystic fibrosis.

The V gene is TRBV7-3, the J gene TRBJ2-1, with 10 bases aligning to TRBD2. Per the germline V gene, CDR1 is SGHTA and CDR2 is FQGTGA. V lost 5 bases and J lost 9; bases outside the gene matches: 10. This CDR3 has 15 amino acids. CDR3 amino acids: CASSPIAGGLGEQFF. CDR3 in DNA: TGTGCCAGCAGCCCCATAGCGGGAGGATTGGGTGAGCAGTTCTTC.

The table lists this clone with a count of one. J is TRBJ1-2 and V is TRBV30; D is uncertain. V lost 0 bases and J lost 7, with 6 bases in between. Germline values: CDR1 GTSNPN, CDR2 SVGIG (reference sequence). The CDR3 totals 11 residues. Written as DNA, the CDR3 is TGTGCCTGGAGTGTTGGGTTTGGCTACACCTTC. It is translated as CAWSVGFGYTF.

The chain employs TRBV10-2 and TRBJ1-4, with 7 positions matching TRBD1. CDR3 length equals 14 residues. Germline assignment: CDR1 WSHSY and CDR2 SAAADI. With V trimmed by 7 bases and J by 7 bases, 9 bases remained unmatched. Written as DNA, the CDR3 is TGCGCCAGCAAAGAGACAGGGAGCGGTGAAAAACTGTTTTTT. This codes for CASKETGSGEKLFF.

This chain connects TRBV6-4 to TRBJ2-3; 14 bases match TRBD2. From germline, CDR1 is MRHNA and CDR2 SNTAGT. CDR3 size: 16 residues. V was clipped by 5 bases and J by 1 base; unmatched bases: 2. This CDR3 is CASSSTSGRGTDTQYF. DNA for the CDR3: TGTGCCAGCAGTTCGACTAGCGGGAGGGGCACAGATACGCAGTATTTT.

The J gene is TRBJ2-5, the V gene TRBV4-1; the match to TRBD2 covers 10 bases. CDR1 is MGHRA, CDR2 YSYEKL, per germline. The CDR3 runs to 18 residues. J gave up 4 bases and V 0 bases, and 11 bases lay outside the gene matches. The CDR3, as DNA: TGCGCCAGCAGCCAAGATTCAGCGGGAGGGCTGTGGGGAGAGACCCAGTACTTC. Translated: CASSQDSAGGLWGETQYF.

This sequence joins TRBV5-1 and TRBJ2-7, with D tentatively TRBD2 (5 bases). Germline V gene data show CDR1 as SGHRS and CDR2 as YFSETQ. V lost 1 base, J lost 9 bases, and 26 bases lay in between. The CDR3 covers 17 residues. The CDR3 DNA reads TGCGCCAGCAGCTTGCACTTGACCTCGGGATTCTCGGAAGGGCAGTACTTC. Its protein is CASSLHLTSGFSEGQYF.

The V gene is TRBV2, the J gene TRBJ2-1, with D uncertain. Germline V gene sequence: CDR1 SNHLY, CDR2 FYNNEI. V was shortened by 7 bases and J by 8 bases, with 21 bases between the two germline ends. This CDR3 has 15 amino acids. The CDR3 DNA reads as TGTGCCAGCAAGGGTGGGTCAGTTCCTTCCCATGAGCAGTTCTTC. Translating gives CASKGGSVPSHEQFF. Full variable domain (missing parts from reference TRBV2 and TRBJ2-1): EPEVTQTPSHQVTQMGQEVILRCVPISNHLYFYWYRQILGQKVEFLVSFYNNEISEKSEIFDDQFSVERPDGSNFTLKIRSTKLEDSAMYFCASKGGSVPSHEQFFGPGTRLTVL.

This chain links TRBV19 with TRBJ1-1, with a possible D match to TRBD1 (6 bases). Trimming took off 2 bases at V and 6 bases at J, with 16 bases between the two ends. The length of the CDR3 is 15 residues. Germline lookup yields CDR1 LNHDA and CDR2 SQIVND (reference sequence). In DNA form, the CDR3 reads TGTGCCAGTAGTATAAGCCGGGGGCGGGAGTCTGAAGCTTTCTTT. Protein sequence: CASSISRGRESEAFF. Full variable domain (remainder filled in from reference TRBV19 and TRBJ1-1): DGGITQSPKYLFRKEGQNVTLSCEQNLNHDAMYWYRQDPGQGLRLIYYSQIVNDFQKGDIAEGYSVSREKKESFPLTVTSAQKNPTAFYLCASSISRGRESEAFFGQGTRLTVV.